This T cell receptor beta chain was recorded in a study of identical twins. Study results and caveats: Researchers reported excess low generation probability among twin-shared out-of-frame alpha sequences. For cord blood, abundant beta clonotypes had fewer insertions, unlike memory repertoires, which showed none.

On this clonotype itself: The antigen remains unidentified.

CDR3 length equals 18 residues. CDR1 and CDR2 from the germline V gene are LGHNA and YSLEER. With V trimmed by 0 bases and J by 9 bases, 11 bases remained unmatched. TCRdb redid the calling of the 5' RACE reads with MiXCR, one entry per CDR3 protein. The top ten clones hold about 1.8% of a sample with roughly 690,000 distinct CDR3 sequences, 6% to 6.5% of them seen once. Sample: naive T cells sorted from blood. The TCR was taken from a man between 18 and 29 years old in good health. The chain combines TRBV4-3 with TRBJ1-6, with TRBD1 matching 10 bases. CDR3 nucleotides: TGCGCCAGCAGCCAAGATTCTAGACAGGGGGCGATTCGTTCACCCCTCCACTTT. Protein: CASSQDSRQGAIRSPLHF.